There are many counts of the clone carrying this T cell receptor beta chain. The data stem from a study of T cells in Graves' hyperthyroidism and ophthalmopathy. From RNA transcripts, TCR beta CDR3 regions were amplified. TCR CDR3 regions were first amplified by RT-PCR with HTBI primers. MiXCR, run by TCRdb on the multiplex PCR reads, gives a single entry per CDR3 protein. The sample holds about 59,000 distinct CDR3 sequences, about 57% seen once. CDR3 size: 13 residues. Germline values: CDR1 MGHRA, CDR2 YSYEKL. V was trimmed by 2 bases and J by 6 bases, leaving 7 bases between them. The J gene is TRBJ2-2, the V gene TRBV4-1; D gene unclear. Sequencing was done on a sample of blood. The clonotype originates from a woman aged 60-75 years with Graves' ophthalmopathy. The CDR3 reads CASSQYFAGELFF. CDR3 bases: TGCGCCAGCAGCCAATATTTCGCCGGGGAGCTGTTTTTT.